Following are 25 T cell receptor beta chains from one sample sequenced in a study of TIL therapy for anti-PD-1-resistant metastatic lung cancer. Documented time point: pre-treatment sample, taken before nivolumab and TIL therapy. This was the immunoSEQ v3 assay. Here immunoSEQ multiplex PCR was the method, and the copy in TCRdb shows in-frame clones only, minus some. The sample records tens of thousands of clones, 60% to 85% being singletons. The sample consisted of blood, taken at baseline. The receptors shown here come from a person between 30 and 79 years old with non-small cell lung cancer.

The chain combines TRBV5-6 with TRBJ2-3; tentatively, D is TRBD1 (6 bases). Trimming removed 0 bases from V and 8 bases from J, with 13 bases in between. The CDR3 sequence is 14 residues long. Looked up from germline, CDR1 is SGHDT and CDR2 is YYEEEE. CDR3 sequence (DNA): TGTGCCAGCAGCTTGGTTGGGGGCGCGGGTACGCAGTATTTT. The encoded protein is CASSLVGGAGTQYF.

This clone was counted only a few times. This chain joins TRBV9 and TRBJ2-3; TRBD2 matches 7 bases. Germline-derived CDR1 and CDR2 are SGDLS and YYNGEE. This CDR3 is built from 16 residues. The ends lost 3 bases at V and 2 bases at J; junction bases unmatched: 9. The CDR3 DNA reads TGTGCCAGCAGCGAGGCCGGGGGGATTCTCACAGATACGCAGTATTTT. This sequence encodes CASSEAGGILTDTQYF.

The chain couples TRBV15 to TRBJ2-1, with D tentatively TRBD1 or TRBD2 (5 bases each). The germline gives CDR1 LNHNV, CDR2 YYDKDF (reference sequence). The CDR3 sequence is 17 residues long. V was shortened by 3 bases and J by 2 bases, with 17 bases between the two germline ends. The CDR3 reads CATSSFRGQGTYNEQFF. The CDR3 DNA reads TGTGCCACCAGCAGCTTTAGAGGGCAGGGTACCTACAATGAGCAGTTCTTC.

The genes are TRBV6-1 and TRBJ1-5, with TRBD1 as a possible D gene (6 bases). The CDR3 contains 15 residues. The V end lost 8 bases, the J end lost 0 bases, and 14 bases lay between the germline ends. Germline-derived CDR1 and CDR2 are MNHNS and SASEGT. This CDR3 reads CASLVEGVSNQPQHF. CDR3 DNA sequence: TGTGCCAGCCTCGTAGAGGGGGTTAGCAATCAGCCCCAGCATTTT.

V gene TRBV6-5 combines with J gene TRBJ2-7; perhaps D is TRBD1 or TRBD2 (5 bases each). This CDR3 comprises 14 residues. Germline CDR1 and CDR2: MNHEY and SVGAGI. The germline V and J ends were trimmed by 5 bases and 7 bases, with 18 bases remaining between them. In nucleotides, the CDR3 is TGTGCCAGCAGTGAAAAGGGACGGGGTTGGGAGCAGTACTTC. This codes for CASSEKGRGWEQYF.

The chain links TRBV6-1 to TRBJ1-2; TRBD1 is a possible D gene (5 bases). V was clipped by 4 bases and J by 4 bases, with 13 bases between them. CDR1 is MNHNS, CDR2 SASEGT, per germline. The CDR3 contains 14 residues. CDR3 loop: CASSASGQSYGYTF. The CDR3 nucleotides read TGTGCCAGCAGTGCTTCAGGGCAGTCCTATGGCTACACCTTC.

V and J are TRBV21-1 and TRBJ2-1; the DNA was not compared with TRBD2, the D call given in the table. TRBV21-1 is a listed pseudogene. CDR3 length equals 14 residues. The CDR3 coding sequence is TGTGCCAGCAGATTCCGCGGGAGGGTACATGAGCAGTTCTTC. Its protein is CASRFRGRVHEQFF.

This sequence joins TRBV29-1 and TRBJ2-3, with a weak D call TRBD2 (6 bases). The V end lost 5 bases, the J end lost 2 bases, and 14 bases lay between the germline ends. The CDR3 totals 14 residues. In germline, CDR1 is SQVTM, CDR2 ANQGSEA. CDR3 protein: CSVPGPGVTDTQYF. For the CDR3, the DNA is TGCAGCGTTCCGGGCCCGGGAGTCACAGATACGCAGTATTTT.

The J gene is TRBJ1-1, the V gene TRBV6-6, with D perhaps TRBD1 (5 bases). The CDR3 length is 15 residues. Germline V gene data show CDR1 as MNHNY and CDR2 as SVGAGI (reference sequence). Trimming took off 0 bases at V and 0 bases at J, with 8 bases between the two ends. The CDR3 nucleotides are TGTGCCAGCAGTTACTCATTGGGGGTGAACACTGAAGCTTTCTTT. This translates into CASSYSLGVNTEAFF.

The chain combines TRBV5-1 with TRBJ2-7; 8 nucleotides align to TRBD2. The length of the CDR3 is 16 residues. Per the germline V gene, CDR1 is SGHRS and CDR2 is YFSETQ. Trimming at V came to 4 bases and at J to 0 bases, leaving 9 bases not matched to a gene. The chain's CDR3 is CASSHTGGGGSYEQYF. CDR3 nucleotide sequence: TGCGCCAGCAGCCACACGGGGGGGGGCGGCTCCTACGAGCAGTACTTC.

This clone was counted between two and nine times. The chain couples TRBV5-1 to TRBJ1-6; D call uncertain. The V gene lost 6 bases and the J gene lost 7 bases, with 14 bases spanning the gap. The CDR3 totals 14 residues. Germline CDR1 reads SGHRS; CDR2 reads YFSETQ. CDR3 in amino acids: CASTPDPKNSPLHF. As DNA, the CDR3 is TGCGCCAGCACCCCGGACCCGAAAAATTCACCCCTCCACTTT.

This chain connects TRBV10-3 to TRBJ1-6, with 7 bases matching TRBD1. The CDR3 runs to 14 residues. V shed 4 bases, J shed 4 bases, and the junction held 1 base outside the gene matches. Germline CDR1 is ENHRY and CDR2 is SYGVKD. The CDR3 DNA sequence: TGTGCCATCAGTGGGGACAGTTATAATTCACCCCTCCACTTT. It specifies CAISGDSYNSPLHF.

DNA of the CDR3: TGCAGTGCTACCGACTTCCACGAGCAGTACTTC. It encodes CSATDFHEQYF. This chain uses TRBV20-1 with TRBJ2-7; D call uncertain. Trimming removed 4 bases from V and 5 bases from J, with 9 bases in between. This CDR3 is built from 11 residues. Per the germline V gene, CDR1 is DFQATT and CDR2 is SNEGSKA (reference sequence).

The chain is built from TRBV5-6 and TRBJ2-7; D uncertain. This CDR3 is built from 13 residues. Trimming cost V 4 bases and J 3 bases, with 11 bases left between them. Looked up from germline, CDR1 is SGHDT and CDR2 is YYEEEE. Written as DNA, the CDR3 is TGTGCCAGCAGCGATCAGTGGGACTACGAGCAGTACTTC. Amino acid sequence: CASSDQWDYEQYF.

V and J are TRBV19 and TRBJ1-6; 9 bases line up with TRBD1. CDR3 length equals 15 residues. Looked up from germline, CDR1 is LNHDA and CDR2 is SQIVND (reference sequence). The ends lost 3 bases at V and 12 bases at J; junction bases unmatched: 9. The CDR3 DNA sequence: TGTGCCAGTAGTATGGGACAGGGTAAAAATATACCCCTCCACTTT. It encodes CASSMGQGKNIPLHF.

As for this clone: At the DNA level, this CDR3 is encoded by other sequences in the same sample as well. The gene calls are TRBV28 and TRBJ2-7; 7 nucleotides agree with TRBD1. CDR3 size: 13 residues. The ends lost 5 bases at V and 4 bases at J; junction bases unmatched: 5. Germline CDR1 is MDHEN and CDR2 is SYDVKM. DNA for the CDR3: TGTGCCAGCAGTCCGACAGGGCAATACGAGCAGTACTTC. Translating it yields CASSPTGQYEQYF.

This sequence joins TRBV6-6 and TRBJ1-4; 7 bases line up with TRBD1. The CDR3 contains 14 residues. Germline loops: CDR1 MNHNY, CDR2 SVGAGI (reference sequence). With V trimmed by 2 bases and J by 7 bases, 4 bases remained unmatched. CDR3 coding DNA: TGTGCCAGCAGTTACGGAGGGGGCGCTGAAAAACTGTTTTTT. It yields the protein CASSYGGGAEKLFF.

The chain recombines TRBV6-1 with TRBJ2-3; D possibly corresponds to TRBD1 (6 bases). Trimming took 5 bases from V and 4 from J, leaving 16 bases between them. This CDR3 spans 15 amino acids. Per the germline V gene, CDR1 is MNHNS and CDR2 is SASEGT. Here the CDR3 DNA reads TGTGCCAGCAGTCAGGGGCCTTGGCTCCCAGATACGCAGTATTTT. It codes for CASSQGPWLPDTQYF.

The chain recombines TRBV25-1 with TRBJ2-5, with 8 bases that match TRBD1. Germline lookup yields CDR1 MGHDK and CDR2 SYGVNS. Trimming cost V 7 bases and J 1 base; bases outside gene matches: 8. CDR3 length: 15 residues. CDR3 DNA: TGTGCCAGCACCGGGGACAGGATCTTCCAAGAGACCCAGTACTTC. As protein: CASTGDRIFQETQYF.

This chain uses TRBV29-1 with TRBJ1-4, with D perhaps matching TRBD1 (5 bases). Germline V gene lookup returns CDR1 SQVTM and CDR2 ANQGSEA. Trimming shortened V by 6 bases and J by 7 bases, and 12 bases separated the two germline ends. This CDR3 is built from 12 residues. CDR3 residues: CSVTGTAEKLFF. The DNA for the CDR3 is TGCAGCGTGACCGGGACGGCTGAAAAACTGTTTTTT.

This chain joins TRBV4-2 and TRBJ2-2; D remains unclear. Per germline, CDR1 LGHNA and CDR2 YNFKEQ. CDR3 length equals 15 residues. Trimming shortened V by 7 bases and J by 3 bases, and 15 bases separated the two germline ends. The CDR3 coding sequence is TGTGCCAGCACCCCGGGCCAAAGGCACACCGGGGAGCTGTTTTTT. Translated: CASTPGQRHTGELFF.

The chain carries TRBV5-1 and TRBJ1-1; D gene uncertain. CDR3 length equals 14 residues. Germline V CDR1 and CDR2: SGHRS, YFSETQ. V was pared by 0 bases and J by 2 bases, with 8 bases between. CDR3 nucleotides: TGCGCCAGCAGCTTGGGTTCCAGAAACACTGAAGCTTTCTTT. Its protein is CASSLGSRNTEAFF.

The V gene is TRBV28, the J gene TRBJ2-7; D might be TRBD1 or TRBD2, each matching 5 bases. The CDR3 loop spans 15 amino acids. The germline V gene encodes CDR1 MDHEN and CDR2 SYDVKM. V dropped 6 bases and J dropped 3 bases, with 18 bases sitting between them. This chain's CDR3 is CASSEGPKPNYEQYF. CDR3 sequence (DNA): TGTGCCAGCAGCGAGGGGCCTAAACCAAACTACGAGCAGTACTTC.

This chain links TRBV10-3 with TRBJ1-2; 7 nucleotides agree with TRBD1. CDR1 is ENHRY and CDR2 is SYGVKD in the germline V gene. The CDR3 is 12 residues long. V shed 9 bases and J 9 bases; nucleotides not matched to a gene: 10. CDR3 DNA sequence: TGTGCCATGTCCAGGACAGGCGATAGCTACACCTTC. This codes for CAMSRTGDSYTF.

The rearrangement uses TRBV5-1 and TRBJ2-2, with D perhaps TRBD2 (5 bases). Germline V gene data show CDR1 as SGHRS and CDR2 as YFSETQ. The CDR3 length is 16 residues. V dropped 0 bases and J dropped 0 bases, with 9 bases sitting between them. CDR3 DNA: TGCGCCAGCAGCTTGGCGGGAACCGCGAACACCGGGGAGCTGTTTTTT. It yields the protein CASSLAGTANTGELFF. Drawing the rest from reference TRBV5-1 and TRBJ2-2, the complete variable domain is KAGVTQTPRYLIKTRGQQVTLSCSPISGHRSVSWYQQTPGQGLQFLFEYFSETQRNKGNFPGRFSGRQFSNSRSEMNVSTLELGDSALYLCASSLAGTANTGELFFGEGSRLTVL.